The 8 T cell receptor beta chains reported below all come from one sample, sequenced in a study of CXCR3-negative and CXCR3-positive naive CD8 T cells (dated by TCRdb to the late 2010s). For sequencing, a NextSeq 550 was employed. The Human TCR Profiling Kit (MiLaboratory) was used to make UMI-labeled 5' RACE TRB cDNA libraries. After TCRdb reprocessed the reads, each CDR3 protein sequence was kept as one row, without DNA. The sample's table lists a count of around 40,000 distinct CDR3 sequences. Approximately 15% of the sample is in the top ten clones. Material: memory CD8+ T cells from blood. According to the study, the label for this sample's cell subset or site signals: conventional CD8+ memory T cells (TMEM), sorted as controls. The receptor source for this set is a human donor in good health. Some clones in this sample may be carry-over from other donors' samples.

The chain's CDR3 is CASGLENTEAFF. The chain employs TRBV12-5 and TRBJ1-1. The germline CDR1 and CDR2 sequences are LGHNT and FRNRAP. The CDR3 sequence is 12 residues long. The full variable domain, with the rest looked up from reference TRBV12-5 and TRBJ1-1, is DARVTQTPRHKVTEMGQEVTMRCQPILGHNTVFWYRQTMMQGLELLAYFRNRAPLDDSGMPKDRFSAEMPDATLATLKIQPSEPRDSAVYFCASGLENTEAFFGQGTRLTVV.

CDR3 residues: CASSAPGPSYEQYF. The chain employs TRBV2 and TRBJ2-7; TCRdb lists TRBD1, though no DNA is available to test this call. This CDR3 region has 14 residues. The germline gives CDR1 SNHLY, CDR2 FYNNEI.

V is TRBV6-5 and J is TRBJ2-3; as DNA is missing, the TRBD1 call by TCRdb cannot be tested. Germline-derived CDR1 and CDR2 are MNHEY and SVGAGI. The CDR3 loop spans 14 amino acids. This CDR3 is CASSTTESTDTQYF.

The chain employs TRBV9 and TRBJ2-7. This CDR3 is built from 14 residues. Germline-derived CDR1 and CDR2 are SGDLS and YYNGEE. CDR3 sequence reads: CASSVVGGLDEQYF. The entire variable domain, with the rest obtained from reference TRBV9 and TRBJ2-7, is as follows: DSGVTQTPKHLITATGQRVTLRCSPRSGDLSVYWYQQSLDQGLQFLIQYYNGEERAKGNILERFSAQQFPDLHSELNLSSLELGDSALYFCASSVVGGLDEQYFGPGTRLTVT.

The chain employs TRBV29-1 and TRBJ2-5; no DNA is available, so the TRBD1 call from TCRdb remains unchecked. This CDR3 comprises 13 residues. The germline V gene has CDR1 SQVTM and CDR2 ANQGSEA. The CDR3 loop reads CSGNRVPGETQYF.

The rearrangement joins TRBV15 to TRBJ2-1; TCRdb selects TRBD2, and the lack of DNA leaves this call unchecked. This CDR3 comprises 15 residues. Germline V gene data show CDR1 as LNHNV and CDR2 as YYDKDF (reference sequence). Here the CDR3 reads CASSLGEAQYNEQFF. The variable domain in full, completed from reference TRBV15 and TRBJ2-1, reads DAMVIQNPRYQVTQFGKPVTLSCSQTLNHNVMYWYQQKSSQAPKLLFHYYDKDFNNEADTPDNFQSRRPNTSFCFLDIRSPGLGDTAMYLCASSLGEAQYNEQFFGPGTRLTVL.

CDR3 residues: CASSYSEQGGNIQYF. The chain combines TRBV6-2 or TRBV6-3 with TRBJ2-4; TCRdb calls TRBD1, which cannot be checked without DNA. The germline CDR1 and CDR2 sequences are MNHEY and SVGEGT. This CDR3 region has 15 residues.

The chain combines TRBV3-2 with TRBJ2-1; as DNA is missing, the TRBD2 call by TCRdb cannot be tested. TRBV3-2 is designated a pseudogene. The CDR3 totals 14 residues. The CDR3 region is CASEWRGSYNEQFF.